These 7 T cell receptor beta chains originate from one sample sequenced in a study of cytomegalovirus exposure and HLA in healthy donors. The PCR had 60 Vbeta and 13 Jbeta primers. The method was immunoSEQ multiplex PCR; TCRdb's version includes in-frame clones alone and lacks a portion of them. Here the sample spans approximately 90,000 clones, about 74% being singletons. The sequenced sample was PBMCs. The receptors shown here come from a man aged 25 to 40 in good health and CMV-seronegative.

This chain joins TRBV6-5 and TRBJ1-5, with 10 bases aligning to TRBD1. CDR1 and CDR2 (germline): MNHEY, SVGAGI. CDR3 length equals 15 residues. V dropped 7 bases and J dropped 6; count of bases not matched to a gene: 9. CDR3 DNA sequence: TGTGCCAGCAAGGGGACAGGGGATTTTGGTCAGCCCCAGCATTTT. Its translation: CASKGTGDFGQPQHF.

The chain employs TRBV7-9 and TRBJ2-3; 8 positions agree with TRBD1. CDR3 length: 15 residues. Trimming took 1 base from V and 2 from J; bases not matched to a gene: 2. Per the germline V gene, CDR1 is SEHNR and CDR2 is FQNEAQ (reference sequence). CDR3 residues: CASSLGTGHTDTQYF. The CDR3 DNA sequence: TGTGCCAGCAGCTTAGGGACAGGGCACACAGATACGCAGTATTTT.

This clone was counted only a few times. CDR3 sequence reads: CASRFGGSGNTIYF. CDR3 nucleotides: TGTGCCAGCAGATTTGGGGGGTCTGGAAACACCATATATTTT. The chain joins TRBV7-2 to TRBJ1-3; TRBD1 is a possible D gene (5 bases). Deletions cut 6 bases from V and 1 base from J, with 10 bases between. The germline V gene has CDR1 SGHTA and CDR2 FQGNSA. This CDR3 region has 14 residues.

The V gene is TRBV4-2, the J gene TRBJ1-4, with 10 nucleotides matching TRBD1. CDR1 and CDR2 from the germline V gene are LGHNA and YNFKEQ. The V gene end was trimmed by 2 bases and the J gene end by 0 bases; junction bases not matched to a gene: 6. There are 18 residues in the CDR3. This CDR3 is CASSQLNGQGATNEKLFF. The CDR3 DNA reads as TGTGCCAGCAGCCAACTTAATGGACAGGGGGCAACTAATGAAAAACTGTTTTTT.

The rearrangement links TRBV6-6 to TRBJ2-2; D not certain. This CDR3 contains 14 residues. Looked up from germline, CDR1 is MNHNY and CDR2 is SVGAGI (reference sequence). The ends were cut back, 4 bases at V and 0 bases at J, with 6 bases in the middle. DNA of the CDR3: TGTGCCAGCAGTTCACAGACGAACACCGGGGAGCTGTTTTTT. Amino acid sequence: CASSSQTNTGELFF.

With regard to this clone: Because the CDR3's place on the DNA is in doubt, the DNA is left out and the CDR3 is given as listed by TCRdb. This chain joins TRBV28 and TRBJ1-1. From germline, CDR1 is MDHEN and CDR2 SYDVKM. The CDR3 totals 13 residues, both ends included. The CDR3 is CASSTSGVTEAFF.

To note about this clone: This CDR3 is also generated by other DNA sequences in the sample. The J gene is TRBJ2-1, the V gene TRBV7-2; possible D gene TRBD2, 6 bases. The CDR3 covers 12 residues. CDR1 is SGHTA, CDR2 FQGNSA, per germline. With 4 bases removed from V and 6 bases from J, the gap between germline ends came to 7 bases. The CDR3 bases are TGTGCCAGCAGCTCGGGAGTCAATGAGCAGTTCTTC. It codes for CASSSGVNEQFF.